A selection of T cell receptor beta chains follows, all from one sample in a study of blood T cell repertoires in COVID-19. Generated by immunoSEQ multiplex PCR, the TCRdb table keeps only in-frame clones and is missing some. The sample yields 100,000 or so clones, 79% seen once. Sequenced input: peripheral blood. Every receptor here comes from a human donor in a cohort sampled during active COVID-19. CDR3s include the opening cysteine and the closing phenylalanine or tryptophan. The D gene is left open where the match is weak. Only part of the rows carry a size: once, few, many, or a class if the clone is expanded.

>TRBV5-6|.|TRBD1|TRBJ2-6
CASSPGTGESGANVLTF
TGTGCCAGCAGCCCCGGGACAGGGGAGTCTGGGGCCAACGTCCTGACTTTC
>TRBV19|few|TRBD1|TRBJ2-7
CASSITRDRVHEQYF
TGTGCCAGTAGTATCACTCGGGACAGGGTCCACGAGCAGTACTTC
>TRBV28|.|TRBD2|TRBJ2-7
CASRTSGYYEQYF
TGTGCCAGCCGGACTAGCGGTTACTACGAGCAGTACTTC
>TRBV7-9|.|TRBD2|TRBJ2-7
CASSPGLAGGHEQYF
TGTGCCAGCAGCCCGGGACTAGCGGGAGGTCACGAGCAGTACTTC
>TRBV28|.|TRBD1|TRBJ2-1
CASSPPGGQGNEQFF
TGTGCCAGCAGTCCCCCGGGGGGACAGGGGAATGAGCAGTTCTTC
>TRBV2|.|TRBD2|TRBJ2-2
CASMGLRDTGELFF
TGTGCCAGCATGGGACTACGAGACACCGGGGAGCTGTTTTTT
>TRBV5-1|.|TRBD1|TRBJ1-3
CASSRDRESTIYF
TGCGCCAGCAGCCGGGACAGGGAGAGCACCATATATTTT
>TRBV7-2|once|TRBD1|TRBJ2-7
CASSTWTGYEQYF
TGTGCCAGCAGCACCTGGACAGGGTACGAGCAGTACTTC
>TRBV7-3|.|TRBD1|TRBJ2-5
CASSYDTGTEDGTQYF
TGTGCCAGCAGCTACGACACCGGGACAGAGGATGGGACCCAGTACTTC
>TRBV5-1|.|TRBD1|TRBJ2-1
CASSAGGQGAVEQFF
TGCGCCAGCAGCGCCGGCGGACAGGGGGCGGTTGAGCAGTTCTTC
>TRBV11-1|.|.|TRBJ1-5
CASSQGGRSNQPQHF
TGTGCCAGCAGCCAAGGCGGGAGGAGCAATCAGCCCCAGCATTTT
>TRBV4-2|.|.|TRBJ1-4
CASSPLDRGLANEKLFF
TGTGCCAGCAGCCCCCTTGATCGAGGTCTCGCTAATGAAAAACTGTTTTTT
>TRBV10-2|.|.|TRBJ1-1
CASSDLGVGRTEAFF
TGCGCCAGCAGCGACTTAGGGGTCGGACGAACTGAAGCTTTCTTT
>TRBV29-1|.|TRBD1|TRBJ2-5
CSAQQGAWSRETQYF
TGCAGCGCCCAGCAGGGGGCATGGTCGCGGGAGACCCAGTACTTC
>TRBV15|.|.|TRBJ1-5
CATSRGWTDSNQPQHF
TGTGCCACCAGCAGAGGGTGGACAGATAGCAATCAGCCCCAGCATTTT
>TRBV6-2/TRBV6-3|.|.|TRBJ1-6
CASSYASSYNSPLHF
TGTGCCAGCAGTTACGCCAGCTCCTATAATTCACCCCTCCACTTT
>TRBV2|.|.|TRBJ1-5
CASSEEGNQPQHF
TGTGCCAGCAGTGAAGAGGGGAATCAGCCCCAGCATTTT
>TRBV5-1|.|TRBD1|TRBJ2-7
CASSPPGQPYEQYF
TGCGCCAGCAGCCCTCCGGGACAGCCCTACGAGCAGTACTTC
>TRBV28|.|.|TRBJ1-2
CASSLQDYGYTF
TGTGCCAGCAGTCTCCAGGACTATGGCTACACCTTC